One T cell receptor beta chain is described in this entry. This clonotype counts as medium-sized (0.01 to 0.1%). Its antigen is unknown. No base quality information exists; no much larger clone differs at one position. Libraries of naive CD8 T cells were generated from roughly 21,000 to 960,000 sorted cells, with 10%, 30% or 50% of the purified RNA used. On a BD FACSAria II, naive CD8 T cells were FACS-sorted as CD8+CD4-CCR7+CD45RA+ and collected into RLT Plus buffer. Detection sensitivity was tested by spiking Jurkat RNA equal to roughly ten TCR copies' worth into samples containing 20,000-1,000,000 naive CD8 T cells. CD8 T cells were enriched with RosetteSep CD8+ T Cell Enrichment Cocktail and Ficoll-Paque, followed by ACK red cell lysis. This sample is part of a study of molecular identifiers for immune sequencing clone quantification (dated by TCRdb to 2016 to 2019). For the wider study: For a replicate experiment, the RNA from either 20,000 or 100,000 naive CD8 T cells was divided into five aliquots, and four of those aliquots went on to sequencing. CD8 T cells were used in a methods study to benchmark molecular-identifier clustering-based TCR repertoire sequencing (MIDCIRS) and TCR RNA copy counting.

Results the study describes overall, beyond this receptor: Identical TCR molecules sharing a barcode could cause highly expanded clone sizes to be underestimated. Spiked-in Jurkat TCR RNA equivalent to a single cell was reported to be detectable even among some 910,000 naive CD8 T cells. About 3.1 recovered TCR RNA copies per cell were obtained by modeling, versus roughly 9.7 by digital PCR, implying a capture efficiency of approximately 27%. Naive libraries contained spiked-in Jurkat TCR RNA (roughly ten copies' worth), which is not part of the donor repertoire. In CMV-specific effector cells, clones with more than 20 RNA copies contained over 99% of molecules, whereas in naive cells such clones contained under 1% of molecules. Without barcode sub-clustering, chimeric consensus sequences inflated TCR diversity; chimeras reached as high as 47%.

The germline V gene (reference sequence) sets CDR1 to DFQATT and CDR2 to SNEGSKA. From the cysteine through the phenylalanine, the CDR3 covers 14 amino acids. Only CDR3 DNA is held: 42 bases, read in frame from base 1. The germline V end is reduced by 5 bases and the J end by 4 bases; junction bases left unmatched: 5. The library was generated by PCR. Sequenced using an Illumina HiSeq 4000. Bulk TCR libraries were made following a previously described method, with the TCR primers given in Table S5. The Qiagen AllPrep DNA/RNA kit was used to purify total RNA. Before any analysis, reads coming from multiple sequencing runs of the same library were combined into one pool. The study's processing was this. Reads were retained only if their TCR constant sequence matched exactly, and those retained reads were trimmed to 150 nt and grouped according to their 12-nt molecular barcodes. Reads within each barcode group were sub-clustered using a 15% Levenshtein threshold, and quality-weighted consensus sequences were constructed for each RNA molecule. Non-functional sequences were discarded, and so were lower-count sequences lying one edit away from another sequence. Barcode sub-clusters with fewer than 20% of the maximum read count were removed, based on fitting two negative binomial distributions. TCRdb reprocessed the public reads (quality trimming at Q25 with fastp, clone calling with MiXCR) and kept in-frame beta chains. All rows with the same CDR3 protein become a single entry with the most common DNA and genes. These V and J calls are TCRdb output, not the study's own analysis. Present in this sample are around 25,000 distinct CDR3 sequences, roughly 18% of which were seen just once. Jointly, the top ten make up more than 0.75% of the sample.

The TCR sequence derives from a human donor in good health. Some libraries in this study had Jurkat cell RNA spiked in. Sequencing was performed on naive CD8+ T cells from blood, with Jurkat cell RNA spiked in. Per the publication, the cell subset or site label means: FACS-sorted CD8+CD4-CCR7+CD45RA+ naive T cells. The chain couples TRBV20-1 to TRBJ2-2; TRBD1 aligns with 9 central bases. The sequenced DNA is TGCAGTGCTTGGGACAGGGTGGCCACCGGGGAGCTGTTTTTT. The resulting protein is CSAWDRVATGELFF.